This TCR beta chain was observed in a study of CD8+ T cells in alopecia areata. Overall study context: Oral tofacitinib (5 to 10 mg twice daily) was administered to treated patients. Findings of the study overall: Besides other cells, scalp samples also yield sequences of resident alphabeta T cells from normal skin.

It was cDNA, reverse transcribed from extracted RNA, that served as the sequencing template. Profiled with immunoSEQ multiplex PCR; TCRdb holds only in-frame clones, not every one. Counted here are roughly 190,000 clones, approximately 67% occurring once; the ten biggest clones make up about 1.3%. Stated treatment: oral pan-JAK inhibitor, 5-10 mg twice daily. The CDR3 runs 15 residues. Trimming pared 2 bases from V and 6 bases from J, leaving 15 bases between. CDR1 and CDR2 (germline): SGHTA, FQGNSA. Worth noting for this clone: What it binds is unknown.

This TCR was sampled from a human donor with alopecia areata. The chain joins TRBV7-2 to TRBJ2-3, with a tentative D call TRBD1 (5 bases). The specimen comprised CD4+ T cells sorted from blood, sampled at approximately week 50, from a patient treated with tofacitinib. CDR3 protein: CASSLSQGNSDTQYF. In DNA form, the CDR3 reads TGTGCCAGCAGCTTAAGCCAGGGTAATTCGGATACGCAGTATTTT.